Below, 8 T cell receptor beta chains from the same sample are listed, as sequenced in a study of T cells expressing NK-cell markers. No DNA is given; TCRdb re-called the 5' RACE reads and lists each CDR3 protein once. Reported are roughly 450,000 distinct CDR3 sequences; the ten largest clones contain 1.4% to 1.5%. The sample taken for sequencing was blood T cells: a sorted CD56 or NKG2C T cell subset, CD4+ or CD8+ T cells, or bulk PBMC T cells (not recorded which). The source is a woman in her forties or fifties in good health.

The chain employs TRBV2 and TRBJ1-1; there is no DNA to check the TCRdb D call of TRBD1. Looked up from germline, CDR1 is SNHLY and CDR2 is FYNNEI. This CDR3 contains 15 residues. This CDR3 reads CASSELGQGKTEAFF.

CDR3: CASSLVRLAGKTGELFF. The chain carries TRBV5-4 and TRBJ2-2; without DNA, the TCRdb call of TRBD2 cannot be checked. Germline CDR1 SGHNT, CDR2 YYREEE (reference sequence). This CDR3 contains 17 residues. Filled out from reference TRBV5-4 and TRBJ2-2, the complete variable domain reads ETGVTQSPTHLIKTRGQQVTLRCSSQSGHNTVSWYQQALGQGPQFIFQYYREEENGRGNFPPRFSGLQFPNYSSELNVNALELDDSALYLCASSLVRLAGKTGELFFGEGSRLTVL.

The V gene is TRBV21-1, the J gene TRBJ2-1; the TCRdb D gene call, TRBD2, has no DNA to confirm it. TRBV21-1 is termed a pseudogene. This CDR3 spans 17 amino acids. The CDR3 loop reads CASSKDGAAVIINEQFF.

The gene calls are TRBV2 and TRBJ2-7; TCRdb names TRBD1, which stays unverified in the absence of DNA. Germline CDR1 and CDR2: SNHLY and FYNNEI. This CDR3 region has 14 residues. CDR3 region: CASRWGTGLYEQYF.

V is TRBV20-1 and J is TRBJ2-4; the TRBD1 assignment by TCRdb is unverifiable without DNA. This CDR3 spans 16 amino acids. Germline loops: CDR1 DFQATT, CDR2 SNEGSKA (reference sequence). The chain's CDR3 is CSAAIHQTGKFGIQYF.

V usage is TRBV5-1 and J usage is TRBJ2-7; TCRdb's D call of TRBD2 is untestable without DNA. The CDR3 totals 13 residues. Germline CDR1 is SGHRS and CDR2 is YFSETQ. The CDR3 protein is CASAGTSGSEQYF.

The chain's CDR3 is CASSQGQGGETQYF. The chain couples TRBV5-8 to TRBJ2-5; lacking DNA, the TRBD1 call made by TCRdb goes unchecked. In germline, CDR1 is SGHTS, CDR2 YDEGEE. The CDR3 totals 14 residues. The full variable domain, completed using reference TRBV5-8 and TRBJ2-5, is EAGVTQSPTHLIKTRGQQATLRCSPISGHTSVYWYQQALGLGLQFLLWYDEGEERNRGNFPPRFSGRQFPNYSSELNVNALELEDSALYLCASSQGQGGETQYFGPGTRLLVL.

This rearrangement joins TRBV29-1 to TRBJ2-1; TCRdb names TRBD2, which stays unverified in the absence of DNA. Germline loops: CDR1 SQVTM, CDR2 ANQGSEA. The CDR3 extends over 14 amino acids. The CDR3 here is CSASLLAGVNEQFF.